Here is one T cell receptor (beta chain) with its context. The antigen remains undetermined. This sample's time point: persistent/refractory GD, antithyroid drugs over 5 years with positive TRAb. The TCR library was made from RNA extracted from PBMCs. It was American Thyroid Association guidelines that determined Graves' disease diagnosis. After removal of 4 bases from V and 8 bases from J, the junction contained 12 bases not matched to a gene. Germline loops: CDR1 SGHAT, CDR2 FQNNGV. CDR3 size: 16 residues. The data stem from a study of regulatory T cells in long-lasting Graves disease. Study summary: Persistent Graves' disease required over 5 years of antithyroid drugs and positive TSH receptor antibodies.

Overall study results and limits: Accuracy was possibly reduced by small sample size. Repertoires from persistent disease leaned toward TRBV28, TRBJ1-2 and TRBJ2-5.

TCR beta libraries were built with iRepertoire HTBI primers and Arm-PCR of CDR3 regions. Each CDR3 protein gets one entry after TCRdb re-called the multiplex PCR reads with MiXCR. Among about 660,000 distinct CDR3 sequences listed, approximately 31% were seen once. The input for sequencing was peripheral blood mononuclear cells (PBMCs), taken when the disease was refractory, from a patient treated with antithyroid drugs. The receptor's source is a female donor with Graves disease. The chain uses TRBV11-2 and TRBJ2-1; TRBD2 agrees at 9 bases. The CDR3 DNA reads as TGTGCCAGCAGCTCCCGAGTTAGCGGGAGTTTCCATGAGCAGTTCTTC. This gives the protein CASSSRVSGSFHEQFF.